This T cell receptor beta chain was captured by sequencing in a study of blood T cells in healthy people across ages (dated by TCRdb to the mid-2010s). A note on the overall study: In model experiments, roughly one uniquely barcoded TCR beta cDNA molecule per two T cells was captured by template switching. Using deep sequencing normalized with unique cDNA molecular identifiers, the study measured how TCR beta repertoire diversity changes with age. Donors were grouped into four age groups: young (average 16 years), middle-aged (about 40), aged (62) and long-lived (around 82). To avoid experimental bias, donors of different ages were distributed randomly across sequencing lanes. The study analyzed two additional independent replicas of 1 million unique cDNA reads from the same blood draw for two donors, one aged 18 to 29 and one aged 80 or older.

The CDR3 covers 16 residues, taking in both the cysteine and the phenylalanine. The read is trimmed to its CDR3 DNA, 48 bases read in frame from base 1. V has 1 base trimmed and J has 4 bases trimmed; junction bases matching no gene number 7. Sequences LGHNA (CDR1) and YSLEER (CDR2) are obtained from the germline V gene. As concerns this clonotype: The antigen this receptor binds is unknown. The record has no base qualities; no much larger clone is one base away.

The paper as a whole reports these results and caveats: As age increased, observed TCR beta diversity per million T cells dropped in a roughly linear way, and a significant reduction was already evident by age around 41. The long-lived group showed more naive CD4+ T cells, fewer expanded clones and increased TCR diversity than the aged group, suggesting age selection. A strong correlation was found between observed TCR beta diversity and the percentage of naive T cells measured by flow cytometry. Because donor CMV infection status was unknown, age-related changes in expanded clonotypes were potentially confounded. Estimates of total diversity from one million sequenced T cells were regarded as lower bounds and underestimates. Because profiling used bulk unsorted PBMCs, naive and antigen-experienced compartments could not be compared conclusively.

Systemically healthy Caucasian individuals from Russia, roughly 40 in total and aged about 6 to 90 years, were included as donors. About 10 milliliters of peripheral blood were drawn from each donor into EDTA-treated Vacutainer tubes. Ficoll-Paque density-gradient centrifugation was used to isolate PBMCs, with at least 7 million per sample. Total RNA, at least 5 micrograms per sample, was extracted from PBMCs with Trizol reagent. For every donor, an aliquot of PBMCs went through flow cytometry to measure the percentages of naive CD45RAhigh/CD27high T cells. Libraries were constructed by 5' RACE. Sequencing was performed on an Illumina HiSeq 2500. A second about 7 to 11 cycle PCR used a sample-barcoded 5' primer and a J-beta primer mix. Each TCR beta cDNA molecule received a unique molecular identifier from a template-switch 5' adaptor carrying 12 random nucleotides. At least 2.5 million CDR3-containing paired-end reads were obtained from each sample. The Mint cDNA synthesis kit, primed by a TRBC-specific oligonucleotide, was used to synthesize first-strand cDNA from all RNA. Following uracil-DNA glycosylase treatment, a first 18-cycle PCR with universal primers M1SS and BC2_uni_R was performed on all cDNA. The authors' pipeline ran thus. For normalization, 1 million high-quality reads, each with a distinct molecular identifier, were randomly selected from each sample. Reads sharing molecular identifiers were discarded rather than binned into consensus sequences. MiTCR, set to a Q25 quality threshold and the strictest error-elimination algorithm, was used for CDR3 identification, clonotype clustering and error correction. A nonparametric unseen species model with Euler transformation was used to estimate lower-bound total TCR beta diversity. In TCRdb, the public reads were trimmed at Q25 with fastp and aligned with MiXCR, with productive beta chains retained. Every entry covers one CDR3 protein and lists the most common genes and DNA from its rows. These V and J calls originate from TCRdb's pipeline instead of the authors' own analysis. Across this sample there are about 780,000 distinct CDR3 sequences, with approximately 67% seen only once. The top ten hold 28% of the sample.

The chain is made from TRBV4-3 and TRBJ2-1, and 7 junction bases match TRBD2. This clonotype was sampled from a man aged 30 to 45 in good health. Source material: blood. CDR3 region: CASSQGEGLGYNEQFF. The DNA reads as follows: TGCGCCAGCAGCCAAGGGGAGGGCCTGGGGTACAATGAGCAGTTCTTC.